By frequency in the sample, the clone carrying this TCR beta chain is medium-sized (0.01 to 0.1%). V was clipped by 6 bases and J by 8 bases, with 17 bases between them. The CDR3 sequence is 14 residues long. TCRdb re-called the 5' RACE reads with MiXCR, one entry per CDR3 protein. The sample includes approximately 40,000 distinct CDR3 sequences, approximately 17% of them seen just once. The specimen was naive CD4+ T cells sorted from a lymph node. The subset here: naive CD4+ T cells, CD4+CD45RA+CD25-. The sequence derives from a female donor with breast cancer. The chain recombines TRBV12-3 or TRBV12-4 with TRBJ2-1; D unresolved. CDR3 loop: CASSLRRKDHEQFF. The DNA of the CDR3 is TGTGCCAGCAGCCTCAGACGGAAGGACCATGAGCAGTTCTTC.